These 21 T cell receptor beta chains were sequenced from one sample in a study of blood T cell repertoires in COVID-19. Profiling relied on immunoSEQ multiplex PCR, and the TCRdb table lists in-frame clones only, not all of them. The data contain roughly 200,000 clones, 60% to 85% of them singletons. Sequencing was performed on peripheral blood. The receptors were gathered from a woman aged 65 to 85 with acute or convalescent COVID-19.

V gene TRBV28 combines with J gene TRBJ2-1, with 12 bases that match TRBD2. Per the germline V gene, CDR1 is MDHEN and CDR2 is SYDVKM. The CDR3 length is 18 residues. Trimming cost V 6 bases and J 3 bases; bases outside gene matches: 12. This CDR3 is CASSPLPGTSGLYNEQFF. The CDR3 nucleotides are TGTGCCAGCAGCCCCCTCCCCGGGACTAGCGGGCTCTACAATGAGCAGTTCTTC.

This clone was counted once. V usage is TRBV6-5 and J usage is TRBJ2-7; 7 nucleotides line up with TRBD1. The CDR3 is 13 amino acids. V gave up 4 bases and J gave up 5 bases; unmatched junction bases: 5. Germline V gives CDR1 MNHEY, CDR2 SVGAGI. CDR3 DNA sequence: TGTGCCAGCAGTTCGGGACAGTTCAACGAGCAGTACTTC. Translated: CASSSGQFNEQYF.

The CDR3 here is CASRGTPSNEKLFF. CDR3 nucleotide sequence: TGTGCCAGCAGGGGGACACCTTCGAATGAAAAACTGTTTTTT. J is TRBJ1-4 and V is TRBV2, with a weak D call TRBD1 (6 bases). Germline V gene sequence: CDR1 SNHLY, CDR2 FYNNEI. The CDR3 loop spans 14 amino acids. Trimming pared 6 bases from V and 5 bases from J, leaving 13 bases between.

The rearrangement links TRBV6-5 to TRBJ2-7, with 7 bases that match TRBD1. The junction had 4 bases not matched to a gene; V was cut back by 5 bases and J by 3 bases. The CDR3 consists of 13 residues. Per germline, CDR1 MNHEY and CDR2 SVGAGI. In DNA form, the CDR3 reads TGTGCCAGCAGTCCCGGGACAGTCTACGAGCAGTACTTC. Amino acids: CASSPGTVYEQYF.

CDR3 in amino acids: CAISFSSYEQYF. CDR3 bases: TGTGCCATCAGTTTTAGTTCCTACGAGCAGTACTTC. The genes are TRBV10-3 and TRBJ2-7; D uncertain. The CDR3 consists of 12 residues. The V end lost 5 bases, the J end lost 1 base, and 6 bases lay between the germline ends. Per germline, CDR1 ENHRY and CDR2 SYGVKD.

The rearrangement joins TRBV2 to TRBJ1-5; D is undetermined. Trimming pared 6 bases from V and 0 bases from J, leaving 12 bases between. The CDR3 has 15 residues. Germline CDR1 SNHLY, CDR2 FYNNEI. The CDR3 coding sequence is TGTGCCAGCAGGGCCCGAAGTGTTAGCAATCAGCCCCAGCATTTT. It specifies CASRARSVSNQPQHF.

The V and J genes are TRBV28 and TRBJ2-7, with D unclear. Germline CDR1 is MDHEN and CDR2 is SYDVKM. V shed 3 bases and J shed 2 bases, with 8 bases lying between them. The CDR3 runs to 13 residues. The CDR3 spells CASSFVGPYEQYF. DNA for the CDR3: TGTGCCAGCAGTTTCGTGGGCCCCTACGAGCAGTACTTC. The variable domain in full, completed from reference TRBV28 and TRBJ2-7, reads DVKVTQSSRYLVKRTGEKVFLECVQDMDHENMFWYRQDPGLGLRLIYFSYDVKMKEKGDIPEGYSVSREKKERFSLILESASTNQTSMYLCASSFVGPYEQYFGPGTRLTVT.

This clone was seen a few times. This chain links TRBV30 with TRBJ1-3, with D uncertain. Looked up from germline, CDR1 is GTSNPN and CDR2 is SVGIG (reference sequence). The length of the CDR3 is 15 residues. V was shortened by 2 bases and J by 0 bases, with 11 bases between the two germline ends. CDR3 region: CAWSPPWSSGNTIYF. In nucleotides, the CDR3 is TGTGCCTGGAGTCCACCGTGGAGCTCTGGAAACACCATATATTTT.

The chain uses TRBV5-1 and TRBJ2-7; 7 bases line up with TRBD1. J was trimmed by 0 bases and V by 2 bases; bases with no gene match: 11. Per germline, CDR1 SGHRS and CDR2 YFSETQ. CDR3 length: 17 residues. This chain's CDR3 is CASSFSPGQASSYEQYF. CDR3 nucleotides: TGCGCCAGCAGCTTCTCCCCCGGACAGGCTTCCTCCTACGAGCAGTACTTC.

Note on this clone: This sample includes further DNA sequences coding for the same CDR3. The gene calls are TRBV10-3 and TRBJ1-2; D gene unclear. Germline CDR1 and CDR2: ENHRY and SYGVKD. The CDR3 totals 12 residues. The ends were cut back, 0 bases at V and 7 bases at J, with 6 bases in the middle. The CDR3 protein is CAISESRGGYTF. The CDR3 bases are TGTGCCATCAGTGAGTCGCGGGGTGGCTACACCTTC.

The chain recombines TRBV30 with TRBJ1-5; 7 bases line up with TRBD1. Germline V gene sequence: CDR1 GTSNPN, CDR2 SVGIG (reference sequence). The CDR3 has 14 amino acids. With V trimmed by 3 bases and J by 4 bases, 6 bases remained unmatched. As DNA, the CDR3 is TGTGCCTGGAGCCGACAGGGATTGAATCAGCCCCAGCATTTT. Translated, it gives CAWSRQGLNQPQHF.

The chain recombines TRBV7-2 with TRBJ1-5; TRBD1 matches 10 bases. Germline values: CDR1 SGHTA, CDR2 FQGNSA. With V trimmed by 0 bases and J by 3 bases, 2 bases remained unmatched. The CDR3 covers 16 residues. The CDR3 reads CASSLAGTGDNQPQHF. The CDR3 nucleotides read TGTGCCAGCAGCTTAGCAGGGACAGGGGACAATCAGCCCCAGCATTTT.

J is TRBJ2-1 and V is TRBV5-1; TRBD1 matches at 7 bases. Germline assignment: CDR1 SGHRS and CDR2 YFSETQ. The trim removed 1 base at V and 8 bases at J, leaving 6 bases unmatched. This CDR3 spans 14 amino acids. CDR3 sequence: CASSLSRGLDEQFF. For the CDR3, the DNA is TGCGCCAGCAGCTTGTCCAGGGGGTTAGATGAGCAGTTCTTC.

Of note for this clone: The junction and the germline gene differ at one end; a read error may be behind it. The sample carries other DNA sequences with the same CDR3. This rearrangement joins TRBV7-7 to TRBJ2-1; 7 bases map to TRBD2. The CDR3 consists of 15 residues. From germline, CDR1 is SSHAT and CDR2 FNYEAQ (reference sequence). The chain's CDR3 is CASSLGAGAYNEQFF. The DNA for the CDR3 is TGTGCTAGCAGCTTAGGGGCGGGAGCCTACAATGAGCAGTTCTTC. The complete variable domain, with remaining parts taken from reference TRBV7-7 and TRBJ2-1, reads GAGVSQSPRYKVTKRGQDVTLRCDPISSHATLYWYQQALGQGPEFLTYFNYEAQPDKSGLPSDRFSAERPEGSISTLTIQRTEQRDSAMYRCASSLGAGAYNEQFFGPGTRLTVL.

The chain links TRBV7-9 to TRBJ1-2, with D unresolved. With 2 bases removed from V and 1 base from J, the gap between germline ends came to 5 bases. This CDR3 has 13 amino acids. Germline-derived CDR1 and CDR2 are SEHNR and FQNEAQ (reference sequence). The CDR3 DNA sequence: TGTGCCAGCAGCTTATTTAGTAACTATGGCTACACCTTC. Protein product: CASSLFSNYGYTF.

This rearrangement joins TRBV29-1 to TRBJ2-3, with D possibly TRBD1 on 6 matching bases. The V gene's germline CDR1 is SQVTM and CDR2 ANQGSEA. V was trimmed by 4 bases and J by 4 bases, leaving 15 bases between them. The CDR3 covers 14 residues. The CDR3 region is CSVGNRVVPDTQYF. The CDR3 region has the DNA TGCAGCGTTGGAAACAGGGTGGTGCCAGATACGCAGTATTTT.

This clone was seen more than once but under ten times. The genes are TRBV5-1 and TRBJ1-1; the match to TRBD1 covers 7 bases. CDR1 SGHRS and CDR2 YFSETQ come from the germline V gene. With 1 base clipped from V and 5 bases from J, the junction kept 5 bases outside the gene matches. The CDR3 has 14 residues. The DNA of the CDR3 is TGCGCCAGCAGCTTGAGACAGGGATTGACTGAAGCTTTCTTT. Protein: CASSLRQGLTEAFF.

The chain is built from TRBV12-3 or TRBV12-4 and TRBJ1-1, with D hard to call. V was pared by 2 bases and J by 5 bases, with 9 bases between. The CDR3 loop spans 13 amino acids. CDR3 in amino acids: CASSLLGRTEAFF. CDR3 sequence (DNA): TGTGCCAGCAGTTTACTGGGGAGGACTGAAGCTTTCTTT.

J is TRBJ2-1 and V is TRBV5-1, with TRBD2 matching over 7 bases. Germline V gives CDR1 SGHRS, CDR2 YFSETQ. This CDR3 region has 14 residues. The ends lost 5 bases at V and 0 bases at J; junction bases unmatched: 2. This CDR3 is CASRRDYSYNEQFF. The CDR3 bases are TGCGCCAGCAGAAGGGACTACTCCTACAATGAGCAGTTCTTC.

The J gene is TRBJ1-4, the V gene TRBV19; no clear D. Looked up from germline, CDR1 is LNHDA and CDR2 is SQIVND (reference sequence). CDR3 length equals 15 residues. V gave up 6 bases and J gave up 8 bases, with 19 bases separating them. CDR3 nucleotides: TGTGCCAGTAGCCCCCGGGTGGAACCATGGGAAAAACTGTTTTTT. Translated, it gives CASSPRVEPWEKLFF. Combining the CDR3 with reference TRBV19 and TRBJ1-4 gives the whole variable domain DGGITQSPKYLFRKEGQNVTLSCEQNLNHDAMYWYRQDPGQGLRLIYYSQIVNDFQKGDIAEGYSVSREKKESFPLTVTSAQKNPTAFYLCASSPRVEPWEKLFFGSGTQLSVL.

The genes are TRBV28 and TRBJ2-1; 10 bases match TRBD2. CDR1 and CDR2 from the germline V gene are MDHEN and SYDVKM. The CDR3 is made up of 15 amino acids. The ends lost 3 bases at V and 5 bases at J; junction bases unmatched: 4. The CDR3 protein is CASSFGLAENNEQFF. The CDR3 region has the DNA TGTGCCAGCAGTTTCGGACTAGCGGAAAACAATGAGCAGTTCTTC.